The next 9 T cell receptor beta chains were all read from a single sample in a study of blood T cells in healthy people across ages. A J-beta primer mix and a sample-barcoded 5' primer were used in a second PCR of roughly 7 to 12 cycles. TCRdb fed the 5' RACE reads into MiXCR, producing one record per CDR3 protein. The sample has about 720,000 distinct CDR3 sequences, 25% seen once. This same sample was also part of a study on T cells of mothers and their children.

Sequencing was performed on blood. The receptors were gathered from a boy aged 5 to 17 in good health.

The V and J genes are TRBV29-1 and TRBJ2-2; the D gene is possibly TRBD1 (5 bases). Trimming pared 4 bases from V and 3 bases from J, leaving 6 bases between. This CDR3 spans 12 amino acids. Per the germline V gene, CDR1 is SQVTM and CDR2 is ANQGSEA. For the CDR3, the DNA is TGCAGCGTTGCAGGGTACACCGGGGAGCTGTTTTTT. This encodes CSVAGYTGELFF.

The J gene is TRBJ2-6, the V gene TRBV24-1, with 10 bases that match TRBD1. Germline CDR1 is KGHDR and CDR2 is SFDVKD. The CDR3 extends over 18 amino acids. The junction had 7 bases not matched to a gene; V was cut back by 4 bases and J by 2 bases. CDR3 nucleotides: TGTGCCACCAGTGAGAAGACAGGGGGCTTTGCTGGGGCCAACGTCCTGACTTTC. Amino acids: CATSEKTGGFAGANVLTF.

The rearrangement joins TRBV7-3 to TRBJ2-1; unclear D gene. Trimming took off 1 base at V and 6 bases at J, with 4 bases between the two ends. CDR1 is SGHTA, CDR2 FQGTGA, per germline. This CDR3 has 12 amino acids. The DNA for the CDR3 is TGTGCCAGCAGCTTAAACGTCAATGAGCAGTTCTTC. Its translation is CASSLNVNEQFF.

Comments on this clonotype: A junction boundary mismatches the germline segment, possibly from a read error. The genes are TRBV7-9 and TRBJ1-4, with 12 bases that match TRBD1. CDR3 length: 15 amino acids. Germline V gene data show CDR1 as SEHNR and CDR2 as FQNEAQ (reference sequence). The CDR3 here is CASSTHGTGGEKLLF. CDR3 coding DNA: TGTGCCAGCAGCACACACGGGACAGGGGGCGAAAAACTGCTTTTT.

This clonotype has just a few counts. The chain employs TRBV14 and TRBJ2-6, with D possibly being TRBD2 (6 bases). The ends were cut back, 4 bases at V and 4 bases at J, with 14 bases in the middle. Germline loops: CDR1 SGHDN, CDR2 FVKESK. This CDR3 comprises 16 residues. CDR3 protein: CASSLGGETGANVLTF. The CDR3 DNA is TGTGCCAGCAGCCTAGGCGGGGAAACCGGGGCCAACGTCCTGACTTTC.

This clonotype was seen just once. The chain recombines TRBV20-1 with TRBJ2-5; the D gene is possibly TRBD1 (5 bases). The germline CDR1 and CDR2 sequences are DFQATT and SNEGSKA (reference sequence). The CDR3 runs to 13 residues. The ends were cut back, 3 bases at V and 5 bases at J, with 13 bases in the middle. The CDR3 bases are TGCAGTGCTAGGTGGCAGGGAAGGGAGACCCAGTACTTC. It yields the protein CSARWQGRETQYF.

The V and J genes are TRBV4-1 and TRBJ1-5, with TRBD1 matching 7 bases. Trimming cost V 3 bases and J 6 bases; bases outside gene matches: 11. CDR3 length equals 16 residues. From germline, CDR1 is MGHRA and CDR2 YSYEKL. The CDR3 loop reads CASSQDGTAPFQPQHF. CDR3 in DNA: TGCGCCAGCAGCCAGGATGGGACAGCTCCCTTTCAGCCCCAGCATTTT.

The gene calls are TRBV6-5 and TRBJ1-2; D perhaps matches TRBD1 (5 bases). The CDR3 extends over 16 amino acids. Trimming took 4 bases from V and 5 from J, leaving 20 bases between them. Germline values: CDR1 MNHEY, CDR2 SVGAGI. As DNA, the CDR3 is TGTGCCAGCAGTTTCCTTTTGAGGGGAACGGGGTATGGCTACACCTTC. As protein: CASSFLLRGTGYGYTF.

This clonotype was observed a single time. This chain uses TRBV20-1 with TRBJ1-5; no definite D call. This CDR3 spans 16 amino acids. Trimming stripped 1 base from V and 0 bases from J, with 13 bases between. CDR1 and CDR2 from the germline V gene are DFQATT and SNEGSKA (reference sequence). The CDR3 sequence: CSARGAVEFSNQPQHF. CDR3 coding DNA: TGCAGTGCTAGAGGGGCCGTGGAATTTAGCAATCAGCCCCAGCATTTT.